The entry that follows covers one TCR beta chain sequence. Its antigen is undetermined. This sample stems from a study of tumor-infiltrating lymphocytes in primary liver carcinoma. In the study overall: Surgical resection treated primary liver carcinoma in the patients. Patients of both sexes were 30 to 69 years old. Every sample contained roughly 3.65 to 7.5 million productive TCRbeta reads, and these numbers were similar from one tissue type to another.

A primer matching the constant region was used to make TCR beta cDNA from approximately 0.45 ug of total RNA. Each TCR beta library was derived from three nested multiplex PCR rounds that employed slightly modified ARM-PCR. Forward primers for TRBV1-TRBV30 and a C-beta reverse primer served the first two PCR rounds, at 10 cycles each. TCRdb re-called the multiplex PCR reads with MiXCR, one entry per CDR3 protein. Among around 170,000 distinct CDR3 sequences, roughly 60% were seen once, and the ten largest hold around 74%. The authors took blood RNA from unsorted whole blood and also extracted germline DNA. The CDR3 loop spans 21 amino acids. V gave up 4 bases and J gave up 5 bases; unmatched junction bases: 19. Germline CDR1 MNHEY, CDR2 SVGAGI. Notes on the study in general: Tumor region pairs outstripped tumor-adjacent and tumor-blood pairs in overlap.

The chain carries TRBV6-5 and TRBJ2-1, with TRBD2 identical over 14 bases. Material for sequencing was peripheral blood. The clonotype comes from a man aged 35 to 55 with primary liver carcinoma and hepatitis B virus infection. The CDR3 sequence is CASSWLRQGRLAGGLNNEQFF. The CDR3 nucleotides read TGTGCCAGCAGTTGGCTACGACAGGGTCGACTAGCGGGAGGGTTAAACAATGAGCAGTTCTTC.